A selection of T cell receptor beta chains follows, all from one sample in a study of OX40 agonist ivuxolimab in advanced cancers. TCRdb keeps only in-frame clones here, not all; method: immunoSEQ multiplex PCR. The profile covers over 65,000 clones, with under 95% appearing a single time and 11% taken by the ten largest. Sequencing used CD4+ or CD8+ T cells sorted from blood, obtained in a trial of the OX40 agonist ivuxolimab. These receptors all stem from an adult with an advanced solid tumor such as melanoma, head and neck, liver or kidney cancer. Both conserved end residues are part of each CDR3. A D gene is named only where the DNA matches it firmly. Clone size is shown for a subset of rows, as once, few, many or a class of expanded clone.

CDR3nt: TGTGCCAGCAGCCCGACTAGCCCCAATGAGCAGTTCTTC
CDR3aa: CASSPTSPNEQFF
abundance: once
d_gene: TRBD2
j_gene: TRBJ2-1
v_gene: TRBV5-4

CDR3nt: TGTGCCAGCAGCTCGCGGTTCGACGAGCAGTTCTTC
CDR3aa: CASSSRFDEQFF
abundance: few
d_gene: NA
j_gene: TRBJ2-1
v_gene: TRBV7-9

CDR3nt: TGTGCCAGCAGCCCGGTAGGGCGGGGGGCCGAGGAGCAGTACTTC
CDR3aa: CASSPVGRGAEEQYF
abundance: NA
d_gene: TRBD2
j_gene: TRBJ2-7
v_gene: TRBV13

CDR3nt: TGTGCCAGCTCACCAGGACAGGGTGGGTTATTTATCTATGGCTACACCTTC
CDR3aa: CASSPGQGGLFIYGYTF
abundance: once
d_gene: TRBD1
j_gene: TRBJ1-2
v_gene: TRBV18

CDR3nt: TGTGCCAGCAGCCCCGGGACAGGGTCAGATACGCAGTATTTT
CDR3aa: CASSPGTGSDTQYF
abundance: NA
d_gene: TRBD1
j_gene: TRBJ2-3
v_gene: TRBV4-2

CDR3nt: TGTGCCAGCAGCTCCCCCCGAGTAAACTATGGCTACACCTTC
CDR3aa: CASSSPRVNYGYTF
abundance: NA
d_gene: NA
j_gene: TRBJ1-2
v_gene: TRBV7-9

CDR3nt: TGTGCCAGCAGTATCCGGGACAGTGTTTACGAGCAGTACTTC
CDR3aa: CASSIRDSVYEQYF
abundance: NA
d_gene: TRBD1
j_gene: TRBJ2-7
v_gene: TRBV6-1

CDR3nt: TGTGCCAGCAGCCCTCGGGGGATAAGGGCTTCTGAAGCTTTCTTT
CDR3aa: CASSPRGIRASEAFF
abundance: NA
d_gene: NA
j_gene: TRBJ1-1
v_gene: TRBV13

CDR3nt: TGTGCCAGCCTTGACGGGACAGAGGTAGATCTAATGCAGTACTTC
CDR3aa: CASLDGTEVDLMQYF
abundance: NA
d_gene: TRBD1
j_gene: TRBJ2-7
v_gene: TRBV2

CDR3nt: TGTGCCAGCAGCTTTGGGACAGGACTGAGGGTCTACGAGCAGTACTTC
CDR3aa: CASSFGTGLRVYEQYF
abundance: NA
d_gene: TRBD1
j_gene: TRBJ2-7
v_gene: TRBV5-6

CDR3nt: TGTGCCAGCAGTGTGTGGCAGGGGAATAACTATGGCTACACCTTC
CDR3aa: CASSVWQGNNYGYTF
abundance: few
d_gene: NA
j_gene: TRBJ1-2
v_gene: TRBV2

CDR3nt: TGTGCCAGCTTGGAGTGGCCTAATGAAAAACTGTTTTTT
CDR3aa: CASLEWPNEKLFF
abundance: once
d_gene: NA
j_gene: TRBJ1-4
v_gene: TRBV7-9

CDR3nt: TGTGCCAGCAGCTTGGCCGTGGGGGGTCAGCCCCAGCATTTT
CDR3aa: CASSLAVGGQPQHF
abundance: NA
d_gene: NA
j_gene: TRBJ1-5
v_gene: TRBV5-5

CDR3nt: TGTGCCAGCAGCTTAGATCTCCTGTCTGGTGAAAAACTGTTTTTT
CDR3aa: CASSLDLLSGEKLFF
abundance: few
d_gene: NA
j_gene: TRBJ1-4
v_gene: TRBV11-2

CDR3nt: TGTGCCAGCTCACCAGGGGGCAGCACAGATACGCAGTATTTT
CDR3aa: CASSPGGSTDTQYF
abundance: NA
d_gene: NA
j_gene: TRBJ2-3
v_gene: TRBV18

CDR3nt: TGTGCCATCAGTGAGTTATGGGGGGTACCCACTGAAGCTTTCTTT
CDR3aa: CAISELWGVPTEAFF
abundance: NA
d_gene: NA
j_gene: TRBJ1-1
v_gene: TRBV10-3

CDR3nt: TGTGCCAGCAGCCGGGGTGCGGAGCTAGCGCCCTACAATGAGCAGTTCTTC
CDR3aa: CASSRGAELAPYNEQFF
abundance: once
d_gene: NA
j_gene: TRBJ2-1
v_gene: TRBV11-2

CDR3nt: TGTGCCAGCAGTTTTTTCCCTCCTCCGGGGGAATACGAGCAGTACTTC
CDR3aa: CASSFFPPPGEYEQYF
abundance: once
d_gene: NA
j_gene: TRBJ2-7
v_gene: TRBV27

CDR3nt: TGCAGTGCCCTCTGGCCTAAGGAGCAGTTCTTC
CDR3aa: CSALWPKEQFF
abundance: NA
d_gene: NA
j_gene: TRBJ2-1
v_gene: TRBV20-1

CDR3nt: TGTGCCAGCAGCTTAGTCCTTTTTGAAGTCCCTCCCAATCAGCCCCAGCATTTT
CDR3aa: CASSLVLFEVPPNQPQHF
abundance: NA
d_gene: NA
j_gene: TRBJ1-5
v_gene: TRBV7-2

CDR3nt: TGTGCCAGCAGCCTTAATCTACTAGCGGAGACCCAGTACTTC
CDR3aa: CASSLNLLAETQYF
abundance: NA
d_gene: TRBD2
j_gene: TRBJ2-5
v_gene: TRBV27

CDR3nt: TGTGCCAGCAGCTTTTTCGCCGGGACAGCTTCCTACGAGCAGTACTTC
CDR3aa: CASSFFAGTASYEQYF
abundance: NA
d_gene: TRBD1
j_gene: TRBJ2-7
v_gene: TRBV7-8

CDR3nt: TGTGCCAGCAGCCAAACTAGCGGGGGTCATGAGCAGTTCTTC
CDR3aa: CASSQTSGGHEQFF
abundance: once
d_gene: TRBD2
j_gene: TRBJ2-1
v_gene: TRBV4-2

CDR3nt: TGTGCCACCAGCTCCCCACCGGGGGATACGCAGTATTTT
CDR3aa: CATSSPPGDTQYF
abundance: NA
d_gene: NA
j_gene: TRBJ2-3
v_gene: TRBV15

CDR3nt: TGTGCCAGCAGTGAAGGCCGGGCCAAAAACATTCAGTACTTC
CDR3aa: CASSEGRAKNIQYF
abundance: NA
d_gene: NA
j_gene: TRBJ2-4
v_gene: TRBV2

CDR3nt: TGCGCCAGCAGCCAAGGGCTACCGGGACAGGGTGCCTACGAGCAGTACTTC
CDR3aa: CASSQGLPGQGAYEQYF
abundance: NA
d_gene: TRBD1
j_gene: TRBJ2-7
v_gene: TRBV4-1

CDR3nt: TGTGCCAGCAGCTTAGCCTCTCCCCGACTAGATTATGGCTACACCTTC
CDR3aa: CASSLASPRLDYGYTF
abundance: NA
d_gene: NA
j_gene: TRBJ1-2
v_gene: TRBV7-9

CDR3nt: TGTGCCAGCAGCTTAACACGCGATGAGCAGTTCTTC
CDR3aa: CASSLTRDEQFF
abundance: NA
d_gene: NA
j_gene: TRBJ2-1
v_gene: TRBV11-2

CDR3nt: TGTGCCAGCAAGCCCCCGGGGGGGGCAAGTGAAAAACTGTTTTTT
CDR3aa: CASKPPGGASEKLFF
abundance: NA
d_gene: NA
j_gene: TRBJ1-4
v_gene: TRBV27

CDR3nt: TGTGCCAGCAGCTCGGATACTAGCGGTAGCACAGATACGCAGTATTTT
CDR3aa: CASSSDTSGSTDTQYF
abundance: NA
d_gene: TRBD2
j_gene: TRBJ2-3
v_gene: TRBV7-9

CDR3nt: TGTGCCAGCAACTCAAGGGTTAATGAAGCTTTCTTT
CDR3aa: CASNSRVNEAFF
abundance: NA
d_gene: NA
j_gene: TRBJ1-1
v_gene: TRBV7-9

CDR3nt: TGTGCCAGCAGCTCTCGGGGACAGGGCTTTTACGAGCAGTACTTC
CDR3aa: CASSSRGQGFYEQYF
abundance: NA
d_gene: TRBD1
j_gene: TRBJ2-7
v_gene: TRBV13

CDR3nt: TGTGCCAGCAGCTCAAACTCCCGGGGGACCGAGCAGTACTTC
CDR3aa: CASSSNSRGTEQYF
abundance: NA
d_gene: NA
j_gene: TRBJ2-7
v_gene: TRBV13

CDR3nt: TGTGCCAGCAGCCAAGGACGTAGCAGGCTAGTCTCCTATGGCTACACCTTC
CDR3aa: CASSQGRSRLVSYGYTF
abundance: NA
d_gene: NA
j_gene: TRBJ1-2
v_gene: TRBV14

CDR3nt: TGTGCCAGCAGTGAAGCGGGCAGGGGCTTCCAGCCCCAGCATTTT
CDR3aa: CASSEAGRGFQPQHF
abundance: NA
d_gene: NA
j_gene: TRBJ1-5
v_gene: TRBV2

CDR3nt: TGTGCCAGCAGCCCCACAGGGGATTCCTACAATGAGCAGTTCTTC
CDR3aa: CASSPTGDSYNEQFF
abundance: NA
d_gene: TRBD1
j_gene: TRBJ2-1
v_gene: TRBV7-9

CDR3nt: TGCGCCAGCAGCCAAGACGGTAGCTCCTGGGATGAAAAACTGTTTTTT
CDR3aa: CASSQDGSSWDEKLFF
abundance: NA
d_gene: NA
j_gene: TRBJ1-4
v_gene: TRBV4-3

CDR3nt: TGTGCCAGTAGTAGAGGGCCCACTGAAGCTTTCTTT
CDR3aa: CASSRGPTEAFF
abundance: NA
d_gene: NA
j_gene: TRBJ1-1
v_gene: TRBV19

CDR3nt: TGCGCCAGCAGCGCGGAGGGGACAGGACTGCAGCCCCAGCATTTT
CDR3aa: CASSAEGTGLQPQHF
abundance: NA
d_gene: TRBD1
j_gene: TRBJ1-5
v_gene: TRBV4-1

CDR3nt: TGTGCCAGCAGCTTAGCATACAGGGGGCGCAACGAGCAGTACTTC
CDR3aa: CASSLAYRGRNEQYF
abundance: NA
d_gene: TRBD1
j_gene: TRBJ2-7
v_gene: TRBV11-2

CDR3nt: TGTGCCAGCTCACCTGAAAACTACGAGCAGTACTTC
CDR3aa: CASSPENYEQYF
abundance: NA
d_gene: NA
j_gene: TRBJ2-7
v_gene: TRBV18

CDR3nt: TGTGCCAGCAGCCGACAGGGGGCGCCGGGCAATGAGCAGTTCTTC
CDR3aa: CASSRQGAPGNEQFF
abundance: NA
d_gene: TRBD1
j_gene: TRBJ2-1
v_gene: TRBV5-8

CDR3nt: TGTGCCAGCAGTTCCCCGGGACAGGTGTACGAGCAGTACTTC
CDR3aa: CASSSPGQVYEQYF
abundance: NA
d_gene: TRBD1
j_gene: TRBJ2-7
v_gene: TRBV6-6

CDR3nt: TGTGCCAGCAGTCAGGGACAGGGGGTTTCACCCCTCCACTTT
CDR3aa: CASSQGQGVSPLHF
abundance: NA
d_gene: TRBD1
j_gene: TRBJ1-6
v_gene: TRBV5-6

CDR3nt: TGTGCCAGCAGACCGACTAGCGTAAGCTACAATGAGCAGTTCTTC
CDR3aa: CASRPTSVSYNEQFF
abundance: NA
d_gene: TRBD2
j_gene: TRBJ2-1
v_gene: TRBV9

CDR3nt: TGTGCCAGCAGCTTAGCCGCTGGGACAGGGGAGGTGGGACAGCCCCAGCATTTT
CDR3aa: CASSLAAGTGEVGQPQHF
abundance: NA
d_gene: TRBD1
j_gene: TRBJ1-5
v_gene: TRBV7-8